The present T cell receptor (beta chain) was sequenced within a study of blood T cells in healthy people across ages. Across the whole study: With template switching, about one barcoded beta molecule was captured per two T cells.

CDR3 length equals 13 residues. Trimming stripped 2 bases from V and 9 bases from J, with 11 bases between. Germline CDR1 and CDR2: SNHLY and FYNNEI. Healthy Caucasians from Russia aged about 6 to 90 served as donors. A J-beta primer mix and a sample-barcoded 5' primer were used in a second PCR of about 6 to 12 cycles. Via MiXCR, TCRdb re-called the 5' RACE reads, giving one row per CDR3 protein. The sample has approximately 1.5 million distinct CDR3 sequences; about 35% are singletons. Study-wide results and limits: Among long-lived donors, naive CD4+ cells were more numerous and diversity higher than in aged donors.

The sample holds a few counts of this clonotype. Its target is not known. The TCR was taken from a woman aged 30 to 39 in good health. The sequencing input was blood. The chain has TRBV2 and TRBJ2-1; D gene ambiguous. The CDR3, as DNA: TGTGCCAGCAGTGAATACGATCGGGTTGAGCAGTTCTTC. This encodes CASSEYDRVEQFF. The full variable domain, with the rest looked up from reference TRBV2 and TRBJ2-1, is EPEVTQTPSHQVTQMGQEVILRCVPISNHLYFYWYRQILGQKVEFLVSFYNNEISEKSEIFDDQFSVERPDGSNFTLKIRSTKLEDSAMYFCASSEYDRVEQFFGPGTRLTVL.